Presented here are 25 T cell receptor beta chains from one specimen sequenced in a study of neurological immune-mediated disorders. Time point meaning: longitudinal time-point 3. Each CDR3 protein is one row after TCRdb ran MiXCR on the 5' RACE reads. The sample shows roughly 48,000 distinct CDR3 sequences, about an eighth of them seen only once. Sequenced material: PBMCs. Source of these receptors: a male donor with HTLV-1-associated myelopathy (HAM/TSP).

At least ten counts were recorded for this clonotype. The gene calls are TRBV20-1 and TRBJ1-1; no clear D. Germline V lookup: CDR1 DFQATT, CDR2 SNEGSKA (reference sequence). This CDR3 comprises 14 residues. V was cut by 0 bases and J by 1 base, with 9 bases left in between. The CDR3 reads CSARDLTGNTEAFF. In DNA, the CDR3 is TGCAGTGCTAGAGATCTTACGGGGAACACTGAAGCTTTCTTT.

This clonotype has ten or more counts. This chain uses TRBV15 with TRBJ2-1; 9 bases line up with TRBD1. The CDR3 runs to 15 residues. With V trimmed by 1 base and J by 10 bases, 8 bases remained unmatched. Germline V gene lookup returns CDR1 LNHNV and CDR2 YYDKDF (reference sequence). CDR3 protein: CATSRARTGVGEQFF. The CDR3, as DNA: TGTGCCACCAGCAGAGCTAGGACAGGGGTGGGGGAGCAGTTCTTC.

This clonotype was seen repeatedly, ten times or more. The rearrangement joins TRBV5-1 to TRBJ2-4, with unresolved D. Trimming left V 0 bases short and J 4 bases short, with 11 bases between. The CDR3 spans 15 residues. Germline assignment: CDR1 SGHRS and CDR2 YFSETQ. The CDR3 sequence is CASSLDGSAKNIQYF. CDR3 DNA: TGCGCCAGCAGCTTGGATGGCAGCGCAAAAAACATTCAGTACTTC.

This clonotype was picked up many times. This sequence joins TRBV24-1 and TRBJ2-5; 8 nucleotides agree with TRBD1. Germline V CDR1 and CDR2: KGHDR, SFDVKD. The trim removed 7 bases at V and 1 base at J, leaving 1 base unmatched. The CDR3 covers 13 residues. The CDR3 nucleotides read TGTGCCACCAGCACAGGGGGCCAAGAGACCCAGTACTTC. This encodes CATSTGGQETQYF.

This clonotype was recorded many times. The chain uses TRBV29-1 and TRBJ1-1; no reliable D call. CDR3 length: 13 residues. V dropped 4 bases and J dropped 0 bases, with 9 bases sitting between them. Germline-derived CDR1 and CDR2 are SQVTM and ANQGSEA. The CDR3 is CSVVWQLNTEAFF. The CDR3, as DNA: TGCAGCGTTGTGTGGCAGTTGAACACTGAAGCTTTCTTT.

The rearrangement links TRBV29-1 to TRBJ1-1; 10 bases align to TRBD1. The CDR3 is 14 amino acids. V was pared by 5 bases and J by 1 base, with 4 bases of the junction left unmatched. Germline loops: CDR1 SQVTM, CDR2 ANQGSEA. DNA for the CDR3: TGCAGCGTTCCGACAGGGGGCGCGAACACTGAAGCTTTCTTT. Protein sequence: CSVPTGGANTEAFF.

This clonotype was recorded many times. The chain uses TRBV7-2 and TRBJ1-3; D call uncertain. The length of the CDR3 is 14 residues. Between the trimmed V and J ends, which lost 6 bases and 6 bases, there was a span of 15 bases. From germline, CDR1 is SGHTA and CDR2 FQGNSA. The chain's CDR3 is CASRVGGLENTIYF. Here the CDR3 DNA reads TGTGCCAGCAGGGTGGGAGGGTTGGAAAACACCATATATTTT.

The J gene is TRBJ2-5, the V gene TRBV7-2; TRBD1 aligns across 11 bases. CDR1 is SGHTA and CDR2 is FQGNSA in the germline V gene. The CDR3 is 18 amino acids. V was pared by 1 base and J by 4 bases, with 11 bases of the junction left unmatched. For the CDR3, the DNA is TGTGCCAGCAGCTTAGATTTTCTTGGACAGGGGGCATCAGAGACCCAGTACTTC. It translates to CASSLDFLGQGASETQYF.

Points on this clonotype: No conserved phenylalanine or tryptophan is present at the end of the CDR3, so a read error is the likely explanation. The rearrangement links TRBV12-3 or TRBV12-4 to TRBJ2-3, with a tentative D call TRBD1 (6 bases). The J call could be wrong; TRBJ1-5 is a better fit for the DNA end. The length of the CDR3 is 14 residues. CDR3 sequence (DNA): TGTGCCAGCAGTTTCCGGGGGGGCCCAGATACGCAGCATTTG. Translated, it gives CASSFRGGPDTQHL.

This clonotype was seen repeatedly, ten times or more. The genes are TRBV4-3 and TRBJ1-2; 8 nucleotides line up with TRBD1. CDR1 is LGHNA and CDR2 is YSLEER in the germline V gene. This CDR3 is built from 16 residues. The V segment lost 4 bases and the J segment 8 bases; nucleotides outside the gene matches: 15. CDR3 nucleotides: TGCGCCAGCAGCCGCCGTACTGCCGGGACAGGCGTCGGCTACACCTTC. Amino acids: CASSRRTAGTGVGYTF.

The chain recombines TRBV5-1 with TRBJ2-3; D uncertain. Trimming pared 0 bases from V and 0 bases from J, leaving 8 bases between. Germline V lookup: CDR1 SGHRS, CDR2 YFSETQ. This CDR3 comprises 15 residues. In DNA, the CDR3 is TGCGCCAGCAGCTTGGAGGGCTCAAGCACAGATACGCAGTATTTT. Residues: CASSLEGSSTDTQYF.

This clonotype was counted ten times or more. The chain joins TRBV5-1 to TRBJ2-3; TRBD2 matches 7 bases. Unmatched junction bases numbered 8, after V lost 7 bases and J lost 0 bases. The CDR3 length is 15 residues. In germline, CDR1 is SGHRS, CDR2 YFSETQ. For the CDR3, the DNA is TGCGCCAGCGAAACGGGACTATCAAGCACAGATACGCAGTATTTT. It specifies CASETGLSSTDTQYF. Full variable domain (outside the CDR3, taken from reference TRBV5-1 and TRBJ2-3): KAGVTQTPRYLIKTRGQQVTLSCSPISGHRSVSWYQQTPGQGLQFLFEYFSETQRNKGNFPGRFSGRQFSNSRSEMNVSTLELGDSALYLCASETGLSSTDTQYFGPGTRLTVL.

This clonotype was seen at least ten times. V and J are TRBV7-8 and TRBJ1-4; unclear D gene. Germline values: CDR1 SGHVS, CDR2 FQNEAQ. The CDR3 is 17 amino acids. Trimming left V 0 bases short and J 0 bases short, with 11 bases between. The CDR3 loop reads CASSLAERRATNEKLFF. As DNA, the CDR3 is TGTGCCAGCAGCTTAGCGGAGAGGAGGGCAACTAATGAAAAACTGTTTTTT.

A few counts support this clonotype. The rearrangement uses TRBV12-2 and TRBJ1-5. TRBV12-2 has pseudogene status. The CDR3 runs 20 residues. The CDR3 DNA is TGTGCAAGTCGCTCACTAGCGGTCGACAGGTCGGAAAGTAGCAATCAGCCCCAGCATTTT. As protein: CASRSLAVDRSESSNQPQHF.

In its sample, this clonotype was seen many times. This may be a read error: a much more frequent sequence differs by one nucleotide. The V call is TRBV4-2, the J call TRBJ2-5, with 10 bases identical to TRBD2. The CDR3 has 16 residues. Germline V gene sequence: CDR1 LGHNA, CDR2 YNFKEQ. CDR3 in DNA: TGTGCCAGCAGCCAAGTACGACTAGCGGGTCAAGAGACCAAGTACTTC. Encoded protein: CASSQVRLAGQETKYF.

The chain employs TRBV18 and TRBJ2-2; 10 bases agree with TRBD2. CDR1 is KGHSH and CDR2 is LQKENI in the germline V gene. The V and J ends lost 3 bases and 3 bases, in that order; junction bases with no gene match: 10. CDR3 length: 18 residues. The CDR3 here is CASSPLAGAAEDTGELFF. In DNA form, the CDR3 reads TGTGCCAGCTCACCCCTAGCGGGGGCGGCCGAAGACACCGGGGAGCTGTTTTTT.

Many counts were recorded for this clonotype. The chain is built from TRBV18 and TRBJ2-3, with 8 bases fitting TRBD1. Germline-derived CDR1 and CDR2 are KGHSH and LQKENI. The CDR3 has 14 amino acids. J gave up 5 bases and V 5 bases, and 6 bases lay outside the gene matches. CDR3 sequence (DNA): TGTGCCAGCTCATCCGGGACAGGAGGAGATACGCAGTATTTT. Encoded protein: CASSSGTGGDTQYF.

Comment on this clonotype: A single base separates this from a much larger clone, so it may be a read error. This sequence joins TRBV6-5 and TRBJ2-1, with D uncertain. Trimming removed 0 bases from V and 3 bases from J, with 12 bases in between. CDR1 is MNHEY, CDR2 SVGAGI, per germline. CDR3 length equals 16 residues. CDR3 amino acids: CASSYSDFGSYNEQFF. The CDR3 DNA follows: TGTGCCAGCAGTTACTCCGATTTTGGCAGCTACAATGAGCAGTTCTTC.

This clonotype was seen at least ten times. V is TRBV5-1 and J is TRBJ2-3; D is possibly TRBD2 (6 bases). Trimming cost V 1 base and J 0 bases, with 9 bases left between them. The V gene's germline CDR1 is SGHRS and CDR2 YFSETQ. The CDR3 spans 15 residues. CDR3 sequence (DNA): TGCGCCAGCAGCTTGAACGGGGGTAGCACAGATACGCAGTATTTT. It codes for CASSLNGGSTDTQYF.

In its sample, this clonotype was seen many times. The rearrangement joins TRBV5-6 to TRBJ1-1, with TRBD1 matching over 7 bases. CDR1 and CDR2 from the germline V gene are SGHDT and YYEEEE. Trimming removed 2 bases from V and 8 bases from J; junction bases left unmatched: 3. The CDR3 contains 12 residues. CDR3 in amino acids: CASSFLQGEAFF. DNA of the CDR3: TGTGCCAGCAGCTTTCTACAGGGGGAAGCTTTCTTT.

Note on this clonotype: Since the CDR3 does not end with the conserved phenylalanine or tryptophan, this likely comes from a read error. The DNA of the CDR3 is TGTGCCAGCGGTGCGAATCCAGGGTCTGGGGCCAACGTCCTGACTTCC. This sequence encodes CASGANPGSGANVLTS. The rearrangement joins TRBV12-3 or TRBV12-4 to TRBJ2-6, with a possible D match to TRBD1 (5 bases). The CDR3 runs 16 residues. The V end lost 8 bases, the J end lost 1 base, and 15 bases lay between the germline ends.

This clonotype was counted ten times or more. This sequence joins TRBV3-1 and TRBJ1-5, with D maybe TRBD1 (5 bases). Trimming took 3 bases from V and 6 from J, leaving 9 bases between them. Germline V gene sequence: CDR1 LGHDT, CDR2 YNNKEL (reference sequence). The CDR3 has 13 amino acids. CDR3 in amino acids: CASSQEGLQPQHF. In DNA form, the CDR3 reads TGTGCCAGCAGCCAGGAGGGGCTTCAGCCCCAGCATTTT.

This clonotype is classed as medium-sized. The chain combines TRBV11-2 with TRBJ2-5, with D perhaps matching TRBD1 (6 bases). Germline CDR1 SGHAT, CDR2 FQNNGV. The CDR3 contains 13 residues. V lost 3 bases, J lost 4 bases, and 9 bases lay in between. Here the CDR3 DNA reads TGTGCCAGCAGCTTCCTGGGGGCAGAGACCCAGTACTTC. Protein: CASSFLGAETQYF.

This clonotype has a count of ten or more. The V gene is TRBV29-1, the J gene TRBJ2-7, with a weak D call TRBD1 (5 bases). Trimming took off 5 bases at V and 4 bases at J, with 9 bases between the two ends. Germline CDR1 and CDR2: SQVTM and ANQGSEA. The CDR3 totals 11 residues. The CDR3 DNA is TGCAGCGTTATACAGGTATACGAGCAGTACTTC. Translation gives CSVIQVYEQYF.

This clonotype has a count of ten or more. CDR3 sequence (DNA): TGCAGTGCTAGTCGGCTAGCGGGGGGACTTGGTTGGGGAACTGCGCAGTTCTTC. Encoded protein: CSASRLAGGLGWGTAQFF. The rearrangement joins TRBV20-1 to TRBJ2-1; 11 bases are a match to TRBD2. In germline, CDR1 is DFQATT, CDR2 SNEGSKA (reference sequence). The ends lost 3 bases at V and 12 bases at J; junction bases unmatched: 22. The CDR3 has 18 amino acids.